The following is a T cell receptor beta chain sequence with its context. Its target antigen remains unknown. Base qualities were left out, and no much larger clone turns up one base away. This specimen comes from a study of shared clonotypes between healthy human individuals (dated by TCRdb to the early 2020s). The study in broad terms: The cohort included three men and a couple of women between 18 and 49 years of age. For each donor, three plates each were used for CD4 naive and CD4 memory, two plates were used for CD8 naive, and one plate was used for CD8 memory. Blood TCR repertoires of five healthy adults were deeply sequenced to estimate repertoire size and the extent of clonotype sharing between individuals. Different laboratories and diverse techniques were used to prepare libraries and sequence TCR repertoires, to increase sequencing depth and limit assay-specific biases. Leukapheresis yielded between about 0.85 and 10 billion PBMCs per donor. Overall results and qualifications from the work: Because the study included only a small number of donors, the genetic and exposure-history diversity represented was limited. Naive subsets generally had larger estimated clonotype richness than memory subsets did. Pairwise subsampling led to the expectation that sequencing depth would affect the degree of clonotype sharing among donors. About 4.5% of naive CD4, around 4% of naive CD8, around 2.3% of memory CD4, and around 0.4% of memory CD8 clonotypes were shared across several donors. Even with the large sequencing depth, rarefaction of the sorted-subset datasets indicated that sequencing was incomplete. Higher generation probabilities were observed for clonotypes shared by all four sorted-subset donors than for non-shared clonotypes. Only blood was sampled, and tissue TCR repertoires likely differ from those in blood.

For the CD8 naive samples, CD45RO-negative cells were positively selected for CCR7, yielding a CD45RA+CCR7+ population from which TemRA cells were excluded. The donors were healthy, HIV-negative adults with no recently reported acute infections or vaccinations. All donors were Caucasian adults living in Nashville, Tennessee, USA. Blood was obtained by leukapheresis, after which PBMCs were separated by Ficoll-Histopaque density gradient centrifugation and cryopreserved in liquid nitrogen vapor phase. Analytical flow cytometry was used to check the purity and quantity of every magnetically sorted T cell population. Each sorted fraction had its genomic DNA isolated and then quantified by UV absorbance on a Nanodrop 2000c. Counted from cysteine to phenylalanine, this CDR3 has 17 amino acids. The kept DNA is CDR3 alone, 51 bases in frame from the first base. V has 3 bases trimmed and J has 4 bases trimmed; junction bases matching no gene number 11. CDR1 LGHNA and CDR2 YSLEER are derived from the germline V gene.

Using the deep immunoSEQ assay, multiplex PCR amplified TCR CDR3 regions from genomic DNA. Extracted genomic DNA from each cell subset was distributed evenly across all wells of several immunoSEQ 96-well plates, and each plate was treated as a replicate. For sorted subsets, about 0.2 ug genomic DNA, equal to tens of thousands of T cell genomes, was loaded into each replicate PCR. Purified libraries were quantified with a Qubit 3.0 fluorometer, sized on a Bioanalyzer 2100, and re-quantified with the KAPA Library Quantification kit. Every immunoSEQ 96-well plate was sequenced on a dedicated single-read 150-cycle Illumina NextSeq 550 flow cell. Per the authors' processing: The immunoSEQ output contained only junctional sequences without quality scores, so filtering could not match that applied to full-length reads. Sequences were annotated with PyIR, a Python wrapper for IgBLAST v1.9, and V/J genes and CDR3 were assigned using IMGT germline references. Reads with weak V/J assignments (E-value above 1e-6), missing CDR3, stop codons, out-of-frame junctions, or ambiguous translated residues were removed. V3J clonotypes were defined by identical inferred V gene, J gene, and CDR3 amino acid sequence. Percentage overlap between repertoires was calculated by dividing the number of shared unique clonotypes by the size of the smaller repertoire. Richness of each repertoire was evaluated using RTK rarefaction, the Chao1 estimator, and Recon v2.1 estimates of unobserved clonotypes. Generation probabilities were computed with OLGA for all TCRbeta clonotypes obtained by the gDNA method from four donors. TCRdb re-hosts the immuneACCESS table, in-frame sequences only. Its copies lack some clones; in the studies checked, an unresolved V gene accounts for under half of them, and the cause for the rest is not known. That table supplies the V and J calls and clone size; D and trimming were determined from the DNA. The sample table records 1.5 million to 2.5 million clones; about 95% of these occur just once. The ten biggest clones cover 1.2% of the sample.

The chain links TRBV4-3 with TRBJ1-2; TRBD1 fits 10 bases in the junction. This clonotype was obtained from a man between 18 and 29 years old in good health. Source material: naive CD8+ T cells sorted from blood. Explained via the paper, the cell subset or site label denotes: CD45RA+CCR7+. The DNA sequence reads TGCGCCAGCAGCCAGTTTTCGGGGACAGGGGCCCCCTATGGCTACACCTTC. Protein translation: CASSQFSGTGAPYGYTF.